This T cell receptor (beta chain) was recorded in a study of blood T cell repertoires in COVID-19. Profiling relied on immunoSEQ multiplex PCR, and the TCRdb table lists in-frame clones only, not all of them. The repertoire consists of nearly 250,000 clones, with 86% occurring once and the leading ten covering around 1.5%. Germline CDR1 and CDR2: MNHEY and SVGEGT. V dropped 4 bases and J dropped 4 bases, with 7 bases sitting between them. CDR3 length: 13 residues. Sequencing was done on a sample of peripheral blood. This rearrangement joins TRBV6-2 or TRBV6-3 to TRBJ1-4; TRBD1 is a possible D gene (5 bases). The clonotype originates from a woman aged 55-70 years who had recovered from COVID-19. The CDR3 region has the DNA TGTGCCAGCAGTTCGACAGTTAATGAAAAACTGTTTTTT. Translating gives CASSSTVNEKLFF.